This record looks at one TCR beta chain sequence and its context. The sample originates from a study of blood T cell repertoires in COVID-19. Overall study context: There were acute and convalescent COVID-19 samples, and they came from the United States, Italy and Spain. Sources were T cells, B-cell-depleted T cells, or PBMCs; the material itself was cDNA or gDNA.

Original processing notes: Counts of nucleated cells, estimated from reference gene primer amplification, were obtained. TCRdb's table, derived via immunoSEQ multiplex PCR, lists solely in-frame clones and lacks some. That table supplies the V and J calls and clone size; D and trimming were determined from the DNA. The sample contains about 150,000 clones, 87% of which appear only once. Trimming left V 5 bases short and J 0 bases short, with 5 bases between. The germline gives CDR1 SGHRS, CDR2 YFSETQ. The CDR3 spans 12 residues. The V and J genes are TRBV5-1 and TRBJ2-5; D call uncertain. This sequence originates from a man at least 80 years old with acute or convalescent COVID-19. Sequenced: peripheral blood. The CDR3 region has the DNA TGCGCCAGCAGACTCAACCAAGAGACCCAGTACTTC. It translates to CASRLNQETQYF.